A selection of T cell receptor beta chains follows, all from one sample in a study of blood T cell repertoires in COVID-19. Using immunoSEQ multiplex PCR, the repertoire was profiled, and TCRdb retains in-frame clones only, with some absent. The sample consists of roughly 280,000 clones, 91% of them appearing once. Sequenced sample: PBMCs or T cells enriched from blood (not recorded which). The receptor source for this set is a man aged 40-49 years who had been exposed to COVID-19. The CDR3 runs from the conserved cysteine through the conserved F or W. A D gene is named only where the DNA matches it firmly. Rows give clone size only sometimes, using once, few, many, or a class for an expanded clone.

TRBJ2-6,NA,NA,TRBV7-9,TGTGCCAGCAGCTTAAGACTTTCGGGGGCTGGGGCCAACGTCCTGACTTTC,CASSLRLSGAGANVLTF
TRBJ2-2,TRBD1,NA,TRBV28,TGTGCCAGCCATCGAGCACCTTACAGGGGGCAACGGAACACCGGGGAGCTGTTTTTT,CASHRAPYRGQRNTGELFF
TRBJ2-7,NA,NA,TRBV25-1,TGTGCCAGCAGTGTAGGCGGGACGGCTGGTTACGAGCAGTACTTC,CASSVGGTAGYEQYF
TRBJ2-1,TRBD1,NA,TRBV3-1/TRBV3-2,TGTGCCAGCAGACTCGGTTACGGACAGGCATACAATGAGCAGTTCTTC,CASRLGYGQAYNEQFF
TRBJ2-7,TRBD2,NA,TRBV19,TGTGCCAGTAAAGTCGGGGCTAGCGGGAGATCCGAGCAGTACTTC,CASKVGASGRSEQYF
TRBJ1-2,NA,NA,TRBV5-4,TGTGCCAGCAGATCGATCTACAGGGATGGCTACACCTTC,CASRSIYRDGYTF
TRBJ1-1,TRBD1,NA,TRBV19,TGTGCCAGTAGTAGAGGACAGGGTTCGACTGAAGCTTTCTTT,CASSRGQGSTEAFF
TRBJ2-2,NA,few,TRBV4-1,TGCGCCAGCAGCCCAATAGCCGGGGAGCTGTTTTTT,CASSPIAGELFF
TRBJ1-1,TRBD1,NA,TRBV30,TGTGCCTGGAGACGCGGACAGGGTTGGACTGAAGCTTTCTTT,CAWRRGQGWTEAFF
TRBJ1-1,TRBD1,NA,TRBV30,TGTGCCTGGAGCCTAAACCGGGACAGGGGGCGGGATGAAGCTTTCTTT,CAWSLNRDRGRDEAFF
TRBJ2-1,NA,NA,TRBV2,TGTGCCAGCAGTGAACTCGCGGGGAATGAGCAGTTCTTC,CASSELAGNEQFF
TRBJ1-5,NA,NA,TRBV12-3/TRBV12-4,TGTGCCAGCAGTAGGACAGTCAATCAGCCCCAGCATTTT,CASSRTVNQPQHF
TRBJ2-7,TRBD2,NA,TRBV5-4,TGCGCGTGGGCTAGCGGGTACGAGCAGTACTTC,CAWASGYEQYF
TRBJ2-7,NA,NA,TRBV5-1,TGCGCCAGCAGCTTGGTTAGCGGTTCCTACGAGCAGTACTTC,CASSLVSGSYEQYF
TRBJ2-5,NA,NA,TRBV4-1,TGCGCCAGCAGCCAAGGCCAGGGGACAGAGACCCAGTACTTC,CASSQGQGTETQYF
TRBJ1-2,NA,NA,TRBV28,TGTGCCAGCAGTTTACCCGAGACGACCGCCTTTAGCGGCTACACCTTC,CASSLPETTAFSGYTF
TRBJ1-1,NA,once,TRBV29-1,TGCAGCGTTGGGGCTCTGGACACTGAAGCTTTCTTT,CSVGALDTEAFF
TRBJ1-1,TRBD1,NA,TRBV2,TGTGCCAGCAGTAGACAGGGGGAAGGGGCTGAAGCTTTCTTT,CASSRQGEGAEAFF
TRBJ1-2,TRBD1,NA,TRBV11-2,TGTGCCAGCAGCTTCGGACAGGGTCATGGCTACACCTTC,CASSFGQGHGYTF
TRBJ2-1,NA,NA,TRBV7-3,TGTGCCAGCAGCAACCGGGACAACAATGAGCAGTTCTTC,CASSNRDNNEQFF
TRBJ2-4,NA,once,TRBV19,TGTGCCAGTAGTATTGGCGGAGCACCGGTCGGAAACATTCAGTACTTC,CASSIGGAPVGNIQYF
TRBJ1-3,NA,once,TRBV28,TGTGCCAGCAGTTTTCTCAGGGCATCCGGAAACACCATATATTTT,CASSFLRASGNTIYF
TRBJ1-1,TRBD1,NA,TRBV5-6,TGTGCCAGCAGCTTCCAGGGGGCAAACACTGAAGCTTTCTTT,CASSFQGANTEAFF
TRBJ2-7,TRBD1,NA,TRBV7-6,TGTGCCAGCAGCTTAGCAGGGGGCGTCGAGCAGTACTTC,CASSLAGGVEQYF